This T cell receptor beta chain was obtained from a study of resident and recirculating memory T cells in vitiligo. Study as a whole: Shave-biopsy epidermis from lesional and nonlesional skin was sequenced alongside PBMCs.

Libraries were prepared by immunoSEQ multiplex PCR; TCRdb keeps only in-frame clonotypes and omits some of them. Of around 70,000 clones in the sample, roughly 90% were seen once. V was shortened by 0 bases and J by 3 bases, with 9 bases between the two germline ends. Germline V gene lookup returns CDR1 SGHRS and CDR2 YFSETQ. The CDR3 has 15 residues. Stable patients also lacked confetti depigmentation, a sign of active vitiligo. J is TRBJ1-4 and V is TRBV5-1; D unclear. Sequencing was carried out using blood. The sequence was obtained from a male donor with vitiligo. CDR3 sequence: CASSLDLGANEKLFF. In nucleotides, the CDR3 is TGCGCCAGCAGCTTGGACCTGGGAGCTAATGAAAAACTGTTTTTT.